This T cell receptor beta chain was sequenced for a study of cytomegalovirus exposure and HLA in healthy donors. Overall study context: Genotyping showed roughly 81% of over 350 donors falling in the Caucasian-associated ancestry cluster. Study results and limitations: It was 150 to 200 TCR beta chains that were listed as cytomegalovirus-associated. For most TCR beta V segments, an earlier analysis put the productive rate at about 87% or about 30% of the time.

Germline CDR1 reads ENHRY; CDR2 reads SYGVKD. The CDR3 sequence is 15 residues long. Losses at the gene ends were 4 bases for V and 6 bases for J; bases not matched to a gene: 7. This clone was counted once. Its matching antigen is unknown. Researchers ran the PCR with 60 Vbeta and 13 Jbeta primers. Using immunoSEQ multiplex PCR, the repertoire was profiled, and TCRdb retains in-frame clones only, with some absent. The sample comprises 130,000 to 150,000 clones, roughly 80% of which are singletons, and about 2.9% rests with the top ten. Sequences were obtained from PBMCs. The genes are TRBV10-3 and TRBJ2-1; 9 nucleotides line up with TRBD1. The origin of this receptor is a man in his forties or fifties in good health and CMV-seropositive. CDR3 DNA sequence: TGTGCCATCAGTGCCCGGGACAGGGAAGGCAATGAGCAGTTCTTC. Translating gives CAISARDREGNEQFF.